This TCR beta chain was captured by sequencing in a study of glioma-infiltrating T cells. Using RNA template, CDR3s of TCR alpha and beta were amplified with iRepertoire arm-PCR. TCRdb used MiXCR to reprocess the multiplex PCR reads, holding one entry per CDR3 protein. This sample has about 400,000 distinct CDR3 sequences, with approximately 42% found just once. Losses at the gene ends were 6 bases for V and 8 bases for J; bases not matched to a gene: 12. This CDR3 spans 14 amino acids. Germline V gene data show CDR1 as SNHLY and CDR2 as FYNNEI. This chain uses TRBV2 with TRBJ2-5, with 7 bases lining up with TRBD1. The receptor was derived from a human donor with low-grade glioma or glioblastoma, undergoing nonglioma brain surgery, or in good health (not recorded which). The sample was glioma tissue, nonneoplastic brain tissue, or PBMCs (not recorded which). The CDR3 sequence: CASSFRDSQYTQYF. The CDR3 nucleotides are TGTGCCAGCAGCTTTCGGGACAGCCAGTATACCCAGTACTTC.